This T cell receptor beta chain stems from a study of blood T cells in healthy people across ages. CDR1 is SEHNR, CDR2 FQNEAQ, per germline (reference sequence). V was trimmed by 5 bases and J by 7 bases, leaving 14 bases between them. The CDR3 consists of 14 residues. With a J-beta primer mix and a sample-barcoded 5' primer, a second PCR ran 7 to 11 cycles. TCRdb recomputed calls from the 5' RACE reads with MiXCR, one row per CDR3 protein. Of hundreds of thousands of distinct CDR3 sequences in the sample, approximately 25% were seen once. The same sample was also used in a study of T cells of mothers and their children.

This clonotype originated in a boy younger than 18 in good health. The sequenced material came from blood. The chain combines TRBV7-9 with TRBJ1-4; D is possibly TRBD1 (5 bases). CDR3 nucleotides: TGTGCCAGCAGCCCCACCATAAGGGGTGAAAAACTGTTTTTT. Its protein product is CASSPTIRGEKLFF.